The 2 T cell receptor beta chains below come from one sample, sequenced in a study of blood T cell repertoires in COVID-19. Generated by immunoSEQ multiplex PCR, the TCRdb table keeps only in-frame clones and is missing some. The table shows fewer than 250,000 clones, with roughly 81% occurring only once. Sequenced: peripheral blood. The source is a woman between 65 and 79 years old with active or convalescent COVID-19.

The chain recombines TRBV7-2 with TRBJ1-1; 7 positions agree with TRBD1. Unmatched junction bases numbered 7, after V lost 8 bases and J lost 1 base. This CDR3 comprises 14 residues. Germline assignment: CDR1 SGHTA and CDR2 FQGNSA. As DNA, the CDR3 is TGTGCCAGCGGACGACAGGGCTCGAACACTGAAGCTTTCTTT. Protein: CASGRQGSNTEAFF.

This CDR3 reads CASSPVWGQPRSPLHF. The CDR3 DNA is TGTGCCAGCAGTCCCGTGTGGGGGCAACCTAGGTCACCCCTCCACTTT. The chain employs TRBV28 and TRBJ1-6, with D possibly TRBD1 on 6 matching bases. Germline V gene lookup returns CDR1 MDHEN and CDR2 SYDVKM. CDR3 length equals 16 residues. Trimming took 5 bases from V and 10 from J, leaving 21 bases between them.